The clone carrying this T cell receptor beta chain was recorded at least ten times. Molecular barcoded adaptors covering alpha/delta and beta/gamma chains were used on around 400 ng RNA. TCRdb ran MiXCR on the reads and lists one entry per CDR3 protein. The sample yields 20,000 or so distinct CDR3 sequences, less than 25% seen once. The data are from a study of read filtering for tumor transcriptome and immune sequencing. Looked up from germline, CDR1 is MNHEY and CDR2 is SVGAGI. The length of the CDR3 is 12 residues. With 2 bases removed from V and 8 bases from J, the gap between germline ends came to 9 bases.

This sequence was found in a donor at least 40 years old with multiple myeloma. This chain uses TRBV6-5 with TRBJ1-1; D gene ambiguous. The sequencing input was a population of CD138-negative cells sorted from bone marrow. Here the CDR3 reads CASSYGRGEAFF. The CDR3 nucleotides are TGTGCCAGCAGTTACGGGCGGGGAGAAGCTTTCTTT.